This T cell receptor beta chain was found in a study of cytomegalovirus exposure and HLA in healthy donors. Study-wide results and limits: In vitro assays verified that a few CMV-associated chains recognized CMV antigens specifically.

The CDR3 sequence is 15 residues long. Looked up from germline, CDR1 is MNHEY and CDR2 is SMNVEV (reference sequence). Trimming cost V 2 bases and J 0 bases, with 11 bases left between them. As regards this clone: Its target is unknown.

The PCR employed 60 Vbeta primers together with 13 Jbeta primers. The method was immunoSEQ multiplex PCR; TCRdb's version includes in-frame clones alone and lacks a portion of them. Of tens of thousands of clones in the sample, more than 60% were seen once. V is TRBV27 and J is TRBJ2-7; D gene ambiguous. The sequenced sample was PBMCs. The clonotype originates from a male donor in good health and CMV-seropositive. The CDR3 here is CASSLAPSSSYEQYF. The CDR3 DNA is TGTGCCAGCAGTTTAGCCCCGAGTAGCTCCTACGAGCAGTACTTC.